These 14 T cell receptor beta chains share one sample of origin, sequenced in a study of cytomegalovirus exposure and HLA in healthy donors. A multiplex PCR was run with 60 Vbeta primers and 13 Jbeta primers. The assay was immunoSEQ multiplex PCR, and TCRdb's table has in-frame clones only and misses some. The sample yields roughly 150,000 clones, over 70% seen once. The sample comprised PBMCs. These receptors were obtained from a man under 40 in good health and CMV-seronegative.

V and J are TRBV6-1 and TRBJ1-2; D not certain. There are 12 residues in the CDR3. CDR1 and CDR2 from the germline V gene are MNHNS and SASEGT. Trimming removed 3 bases from V and 9 bases from J, with 11 bases in between. This CDR3 is CASSDPSVRYTF. In DNA, the CDR3 is TGTGCCAGCAGTGACCCCTCCGTCCGCTACACCTTC.

The chain recombines TRBV4-2 with TRBJ2-7, with TRBD1 as a possible D gene (5 bases). With 0 bases removed from V and 2 bases from J, the gap between germline ends came to 14 bases. This CDR3 region has 16 residues. Germline CDR1 LGHNA, CDR2 YNFKEQ. DNA of the CDR3: TGTGCCAGCAGCCAAGATCCGCAGGGAAGTCCCTACGAGCAGTACTTC. It is translated as CASSQDPQGSPYEQYF.

This chain connects TRBV5-6 to TRBJ2-3; D possibly corresponds to TRBD2 (6 bases). Between the trimmed V and J ends, which lost 4 bases and 0 bases, there was a span of 18 bases. The CDR3 extends over 17 amino acids. In germline, CDR1 is SGHDT, CDR2 YYEEEE. The CDR3 reads CASSMRLAGSSTDTQYF. Here the CDR3 DNA reads TGTGCCAGCAGCATGCGGTTGGCGGGGTCTAGCACAGATACGCAGTATTTT.

J is TRBJ2-7 and V is TRBV21-1; the table's D call TRBD1 went unverified against the DNA. TRBV21-1 is deemed a pseudogene. This CDR3 spans 18 amino acids. Here the CDR3 DNA reads TGTGCCAGCAGCAAAGCTCCTGACGTACACAGGTCGACCTACGAGCAGTACTTC. This sequence encodes CASSKAPDVHRSTYEQYF.

The rearrangement links TRBV28 to TRBJ2-7; 10 positions agree with TRBD2. Germline V CDR1 and CDR2: MDHEN, SYDVKM. V gave up 5 bases and J gave up 2 bases; unmatched junction bases: 9. CDR3 length: 16 amino acids. The CDR3 region is CASSPQTSGPPYEQYF. The DNA of the CDR3 is TGTGCCAGCAGTCCACAGACTAGCGGGCCCCCCTACGAGCAGTACTTC.

V gene TRBV18 combines with J gene TRBJ2-5; no clear D. With 5 bases removed from V and 4 bases from J, the gap between germline ends came to 8 bases. Germline assignment: CDR1 KGHSH and CDR2 LQKENI. CDR3 length equals 12 residues. Written as DNA, the CDR3 is TGTGCCAGCTCAGTTAGCTCAGAGACCCAGTACTTC. Translating it yields CASSVSSETQYF.

The gene calls are TRBV9 and TRBJ2-1; D is unresolved. Germline V gene lookup returns CDR1 SGDLS and CDR2 YYNGEE. The V end was cut by 0 bases, the J end by 0 bases, with 7 bases between. CDR3 size: 15 residues. This chain's CDR3 is CASSVESNSYNEQFF. CDR3 nucleotide sequence: TGTGCCAGCAGCGTAGAATCTAACTCCTACAATGAGCAGTTCTTC.

V usage is TRBV11-1 and J usage is TRBJ1-5; TRBD1 matches at 9 bases. J lost 5 bases, V lost 2 bases, and 4 bases had no gene match. Germline V CDR1 and CDR2: SGHAT, FQDESV (reference sequence). The CDR3 runs 15 residues. This CDR3 reads CASSLRTGDDQPQHF. CDR3 coding DNA: TGTGCCAGCAGCTTAAGGACAGGGGACGATCAGCCCCAGCATTTT.

This rearrangement joins TRBV7-2 to TRBJ2-3; 11 nucleotides match TRBD2. After removal of 2 bases from V and 2 bases from J, the junction contained 6 bases not matched to a gene. Per germline, CDR1 SGHTA and CDR2 FQGNSA. The CDR3 is 17 residues long. CDR3 in DNA: TGTGCCAGCAGCTTACCCCTAGCGGGGGGACTCACAGATACGCAGTATTTT. Translating it yields CASSLPLAGGLTDTQYF.

This chain connects TRBV5-8 to TRBJ2-7; 7 positions match TRBD2. CDR3 size: 15 residues. With 3 bases clipped from V and 1 base from J, the junction kept 7 bases outside the gene matches. CDR1 SGHTS and CDR2 YDEGEE come from the germline V gene. This CDR3 is CASSSQGGASYEQYF. The CDR3 DNA sequence: TGTGCCAGCAGCTCTCAGGGAGGGGCATCCTACGAGCAGTACTTC. The whole variable domain, filled in from reference TRBV5-8 and TRBJ2-7, reads EAGVTQSPTHLIKTRGQQATLRCSPISGHTSVYWYQQALGLGLQFLLWYDEGEERNRGNFPPRFSGRQFPNYSSELNVNALELEDSALYLCASSSQGGASYEQYFGPGTRLTVT.

The V call is TRBV5-1, the J call TRBJ1-1; possibly TRBD1 for D (5 bases). In germline, CDR1 is SGHRS, CDR2 YFSETQ. Trimming took 1 base from V and 4 from J, leaving 8 bases between them. This CDR3 has 13 residues. The DNA of the CDR3 is TGCGCCAGCAGCTTGTCACAGGCCACTGAAGCTTTCTTT. It is translated as CASSLSQATEAFF. Full variable domain (rest looked up from reference TRBV5-1 and TRBJ1-1): KAGVTQTPRYLIKTRGQQVTLSCSPISGHRSVSWYQQTPGQGLQFLFEYFSETQRNKGNFPGRFSGRQFSNSRSEMNVSTLELGDSALYLCASSLSQATEAFFGQGTRLTVV.

This chain links TRBV14 with TRBJ2-1, with a possible D match to TRBD1 (5 bases). In germline, CDR1 is SGHDN, CDR2 FVKESK. Trimming pared 4 bases from V and 9 bases from J, leaving 16 bases between. CDR3 length: 14 amino acids. The CDR3 reads CASSLKSLRGEQFF. As DNA, the CDR3 is TGTGCCAGCAGCCTGAAGTCCCTTAGGGGTGAGCAGTTCTTC.

The chain uses TRBV7-6 and TRBJ2-3; 7 bases are a match to TRBD2. V lost 5 bases to trimming and J lost 1 base; unmatched junction nucleotides: 9. CDR3 size: 16 residues. Germline CDR1 is SGHVS and CDR2 is FNYEAQ. CDR3 sequence reads: CASSPRLALGTDTQYF. In DNA form, the CDR3 reads TGTGCCAGCAGCCCCCGACTAGCCTTAGGCACAGATACGCAGTATTTT.

The count of this clone is one. The chain recombines TRBV9 with TRBJ2-7, with a tentative D call TRBD1 (6 bases). Per germline, CDR1 SGDLS and CDR2 YYNGEE. The V end was cut by 0 bases, the J end by 0 bases, with 7 bases between. This CDR3 region has 14 residues. CDR3 sequence reads: CASSVGRGSYEQYF. The CDR3 DNA reads as TGTGCCAGCAGCGTAGGCAGGGGCTCCTACGAGCAGTACTTC.